This is a list of T cell receptor beta chains from one sample in a study of beta chain features in type 1 diabetes. Generated by immunoSEQ multiplex PCR, the TCRdb table keeps only in-frame clones and is missing some. The repertoire consists of 900,000 or so clones, with roughly 15% occurring once and the leading ten covering about 0.02%. Sample: naive CD4+ T cells from blood. Source of these receptors: a woman between 18 and 29 years old in good health. Both conserved end residues are part of each CDR3. The D gene is left open where the match is weak. Clone size, where shown, is once, few, many, or a class for clones that have expanded.

CDR3 protein: CATKGHYEQYF
CDR3 DNA: TGTGCCACTAAGGGCCACTACGAGCAGTACTTC
J gene: TRBJ2-7
clone size: NA
V gene: TRBV19
D gene: NA

CDR3 protein: CAISVQNNEQFF
CDR3 DNA: TGTGCCATCAGTGTACAGAACAATGAGCAGTTCTTC
J gene: TRBJ2-1
clone size: few
V gene: TRBV10-3
D gene: NA

CDR3 protein: CASSLAGMSYNEQFF
CDR3 DNA: TGTGCCAGCAGTTTAGCGGGAATGTCCTACAATGAGCAGTTCTTC
J gene: TRBJ2-1
clone size: NA
V gene: TRBV28
D gene: NA

CDR3 protein: CASRSPGTTTNEQFF
CDR3 DNA: TGTGCCAGCAGATCCCCCGGGACTACGACAAATGAGCAGTTCTTC
J gene: TRBJ2-1
clone size: NA
V gene: TRBV6-5
D gene: TRBD2

CDR3 protein: CASSPIIGTGGNEQFF
CDR3 DNA: TGTGCCAGCTCACCAATAATTGGGACAGGGGGAAATGAGCAGTTCTTC
J gene: TRBJ2-1
clone size: NA
V gene: TRBV18
D gene: TRBD1

CDR3 protein: CASSPGGRQISEQFF
CDR3 DNA: TGTGCCAGCAGCCCGGGAGGGAGGCAAATAAGTGAGCAGTTCTTC
J gene: TRBJ2-1
clone size: NA
V gene: TRBV7-2
D gene: TRBD2

CDR3 protein: CASSPTGQGLAFLNEQFF
CDR3 DNA: TGTGCCAGCAGCCCCACCGGGCAGGGCTTGGCTTTCTTAAATGAGCAGTTCTTC
J gene: TRBJ2-1
clone size: NA
V gene: TRBV7-2
D gene: NA

CDR3 protein: CASSIDPRYEQYF
CDR3 DNA: TGTGCCAGTAGTATAGATCCCAGGTACGAGCAGTACTTC
J gene: TRBJ2-7
clone size: few
V gene: TRBV19
D gene: NA

CDR3 protein: CATSRDPQREQYF
CDR3 DNA: TGTGCCACCAGCAGGGATCCACAGCGAGAGCAGTACTTC
J gene: TRBJ2-5
clone size: NA
V gene: TRBV15
D gene: NA

CDR3 protein: CASSLGRVNRLIHF
CDR3 DNA: TGTGCCAGCAGCTTGGGACGGGTTAACAGGTTAATCCACTTC
J gene: TRBJ1-2
clone size: NA
V gene: TRBV5-4
D gene: NA

CDR3 protein: CATLNGETQYF
CDR3 DNA: TGTGCCACCCTGAACGGGGAGACCCAGTACTTC
J gene: TRBJ2-5
clone size: few
V gene: TRBV10-3
D gene: NA

CDR3 protein: CASSPRPRVAGSQVDEQYF
CDR3 DNA: TGTGCCAGCTCACCACGGCCACGAGTAGCGGGATCTCAGGTAGACGAGCAGTACTTC
J gene: TRBJ2-7
clone size: once
V gene: TRBV18
D gene: TRBD2

CDR3 protein: CSVKPTVNYEQYF
CDR3 DNA: TGCAGCGTTAAACCGACGGTGAACTACGAGCAGTACTTC
J gene: TRBJ2-7
clone size: NA
V gene: TRBV29-1
D gene: NA

CDR3 protein: CASSSPMGGAKNIQYF
CDR3 DNA: TGTGCCAGCAGCTCTCCCATGGGGGGAGCCAAAAACATTCAGTACTTC
J gene: TRBJ2-4
clone size: NA
V gene: TRBV7-2
D gene: NA

CDR3 protein: CASSESSAQETQYF
CDR3 DNA: TGCGCCAGCAGTGAGTCTTCGGCACAAGAGACCCAGTACTTC
J gene: TRBJ2-5
clone size: NA
V gene: TRBV10-1
D gene: NA

CDR3 protein: CASSSGLVNEQFF
CDR3 DNA: TGTGCCAGCTCATCAGGACTAGTCAATGAGCAGTTCTTC
J gene: TRBJ2-1
clone size: few
V gene: TRBV18
D gene: TRBD2

CDR3 protein: CASSLAGTSGSLEQFF
CDR3 DNA: TGTGCCAGCAGCTTAGCGGGGACTAGCGGGAGCCTTGAGCAGTTCTTC
J gene: TRBJ2-1
clone size: NA
V gene: TRBV7-6
D gene: TRBD2

CDR3 protein: CASSWGTNTGELFF
CDR3 DNA: TGTGCCAGCAGTTGGGGGACAAACACCGGGGAGCTGTTTTTT
J gene: TRBJ2-2
clone size: NA
V gene: TRBV28
D gene: NA

CDR3 protein: CASSLGGYEQYF
CDR3 DNA: TGCGCCAGCAGCTTGGGGGGGTACGAGCAGTACTTC
J gene: TRBJ2-7
clone size: NA
V gene: TRBV5-1
D gene: NA

CDR3 protein: CASSRQVRMTDTQYF
CDR3 DNA: TGTGCCAGCAGCCGACAAGTGAGGATGACAGATACGCAGTATTTT
J gene: TRBJ2-3
clone size: NA
V gene: TRBV7-2
D gene: NA

CDR3 protein: CASSSPGGGLEQFF
CDR3 DNA: TGTGCCAGCAGCTCCCCCGGGGGCGGGCTTGAGCAGTTCTTC
J gene: TRBJ2-1
clone size: few
V gene: TRBV6-6
D gene: NA

CDR3 protein: CASSTTPSNEQYF
CDR3 DNA: TGTGCCAGCAGCACGACCCCCTCCAACGAGCAGTACTTC
J gene: TRBJ2-7
clone size: NA
V gene: TRBV9
D gene: NA

CDR3 protein: CASGPGQGRVEKLFF
CDR3 DNA: TGTGCCAGCGGACCGGGACAGGGGAGAGTTGAAAAACTGTTTTTT
J gene: TRBJ1-4
clone size: few
V gene: TRBV27
D gene: TRBD1

CDR3 protein: CASSSDGETEAFF
CDR3 DNA: TGCGCCAGCAGCTCGGACGGGGAAACTGAAGCTTTCTTT
J gene: TRBJ1-1
clone size: NA
V gene: TRBV5-1
D gene: NA

CDR3 protein: CASSPGLADQETQYF
CDR3 DNA: TGTGCCAGTAGTCCCGGACTAGCGGACCAAGAGACCCAGTACTTC
J gene: TRBJ2-5
clone size: NA
V gene: TRBV19
D gene: TRBD2

CDR3 protein: CASSSKGQAGYTF
CDR3 DNA: TGTGCCAGCAGCTCGAAGGGCCAGGCGGGCTACACCTTC
J gene: TRBJ1-2
clone size: few
V gene: TRBV5-4
D gene: NA

CDR3 protein: CASSPSRLAGDTGELFF
CDR3 DNA: TGTGCCAGCAGCCCCTCGCGGCTAGCGGGGGACACCGGGGAGCTGTTTTTT
J gene: TRBJ2-2
clone size: NA
V gene: TRBV7-2
D gene: TRBD2

CDR3 protein: CASSQDWISSGRIGDTQYF
CDR3 DNA: TGCGCCAGCAGCCAAGATTGGATCTCGAGCGGGAGAATCGGAGATACGCAGTATTTT
J gene: TRBJ2-3
clone size: NA
V gene: TRBV4-3
D gene: TRBD2

CDR3 protein: CASRPRGERGSKQETQYF
CDR3 DNA: TGTGCCAGCAGACCCCGGGGGGAAAGGGGGTCGAAACAAGAGACCCAGTACTTC
J gene: TRBJ2-5
clone size: few
V gene: TRBV7-9
D gene: NA

CDR3 protein: CASSASHTSNQPQHF
CDR3 DNA: TGTGCCAGCAGTGCCAGTCACACCAGCAATCAGCCCCAGCATTTT
J gene: TRBJ1-5
clone size: NA
V gene: TRBV6-6
D gene: NA

CDR3 protein: CASSHRRTAGEDGVIQYF
CDR3 DNA: TGTGCCAGCAGTCACAGGAGGACAGCGGGAGAAGATGGGGTCATTCAGTACTTC
J gene: TRBJ2-4
clone size: NA
V gene: TRBV7-9
D gene: TRBD2

CDR3 protein: CASSFSRTSTYEQYF
CDR3 DNA: TGTGCCAGCAGTTTTTCAAGGACTAGCACCTACGAGCAGTACTTC
J gene: TRBJ2-7
clone size: NA
V gene: TRBV28
D gene: TRBD2

CDR3 protein: CASSSAGKETQYF
CDR3 DNA: TGTGCCAGCAGTTCGGCGGGGAAAGAGACCCAGTACTTC
J gene: TRBJ2-5
clone size: few
V gene: TRBV7-9
D gene: NA

CDR3 protein: CASSLTAGMLNNEQFF
CDR3 DNA: TGTGCCAGCAGCTTAACGGCGGGTATGCTTAATAATGAGCAGTTCTTC
J gene: TRBJ2-1
clone size: few
V gene: TRBV7-2
D gene: NA

CDR3 protein: CASSLGQPTYEQYF
CDR3 DNA: TGTGCCAGCAGCTTGGGACAGCCTACCTACGAGCAGTACTTC
J gene: TRBJ2-7
clone size: NA
V gene: TRBV5-6
D gene: NA

CDR3 protein: CASSFSSGARRGNTIYF
CDR3 DNA: TGTGCCAGCAGCTTTTCATCCGGGGCCCGACGTGGAAACACCATATATTTT
J gene: TRBJ1-3
clone size: few
V gene: TRBV7-2
D gene: NA

CDR3 protein: CASTKGRNSGNTIYF
CDR3 DNA: TGTGCCAGCACCAAGGGACGGAACTCTGGAAACACCATATATTTT
J gene: TRBJ1-3
clone size: few
V gene: TRBV6-5
D gene: NA

CDR3 protein: CASSAKSSYEQYF
CDR3 DNA: TGTGCCAGCAGTGCGAAGAGCTCCTACGAGCAGTACTTC
J gene: TRBJ2-7
clone size: NA
V gene: TRBV27
D gene: NA

CDR3 protein: CASSEMAGRSPQHF
CDR3 DNA: TGTGCCAGCAGTGAGATGGCAGGGAGGTCACCCCAGCATTTT
J gene: TRBJ1-5
clone size: NA
V gene: TRBV6-4
D gene: NA

CDR3 protein: CATSRRRRSPATNEKLFF
CDR3 DNA: TGTGCCACCAGCAGACGCCGACGCTCCCCTGCAACTAATGAAAAACTGTTTTTT
J gene: TRBJ1-4
clone size: few
V gene: TRBV15
D gene: NA

CDR3 protein: CASSLEGREQFF
CDR3 DNA: TGTGCCAGCAGCTTGGAGGGACGGGAGCAGTTCTTC
J gene: TRBJ2-1
clone size: NA
V gene: TRBV7-3
D gene: NA

CDR3 protein: CASSLYFGPPSGAEAFF
CDR3 DNA: TGTGCCAGCAGCCTCTATTTCGGCCCACCCTCCGGCGCTGAAGCTTTCTTT
J gene: TRBJ1-1
clone size: NA
V gene: TRBV11-1
D gene: NA

CDR3 protein: CAISDYSGSGETQYF
CDR3 DNA: TGTGCCATCAGTGACTATAGCGGGAGCGGAGAGACCCAGTACTTC
J gene: TRBJ2-5
clone size: NA
V gene: TRBV6-5
D gene: TRBD2

CDR3 protein: CASRGLAGGVDNEQFF
CDR3 DNA: TGTGCCAGCAGAGGACTAGCGGGAGGTGTGGACAATGAGCAGTTCTTC
J gene: TRBJ2-1
clone size: few
V gene: TRBV25-1
D gene: TRBD2

CDR3 protein: CASSPGLSTDTQYF
CDR3 DNA: TGTGCCAGCAGCCCCGGACTTAGCACAGATACGCAGTATTTT
J gene: TRBJ2-3
clone size: NA
V gene: TRBV7-2
D gene: NA

CDR3 protein: CASSPLPVSTDTQYF
CDR3 DNA: TGCGCCAGCAGCCCCCTCCCCGTGAGCACAGATACGCAGTATTTT
J gene: TRBJ2-3
clone size: few
V gene: TRBV4-3
D gene: NA

CDR3 protein: CASSATGKAETQYF
CDR3 DNA: TGTGCCAGTAGTGCGACAGGGAAGGCGGAGACCCAGTACTTC
J gene: TRBJ2-5
clone size: few
V gene: TRBV19
D gene: TRBD1

CDR3 protein: CASSLDHEQFF
CDR3 DNA: TGTGCCAGCAGCTTAGACCATGAGCAGTTCTTC
J gene: TRBJ2-1
clone size: few
V gene: TRBV7-9
D gene: NA

CDR3 protein: CASSSQGLLFYEQYF
CDR3 DNA: TGTGCCAGCAGCTCACAGGGGCTCCTCTTCTACGAGCAGTACTTC
J gene: TRBJ2-7
clone size: NA
V gene: TRBV11-1
D gene: TRBD1

CDR3 protein: CASSSLYGYTF
CDR3 DNA: TGCGCCAGCAGTAGCCTTTATGGCTACACCTTC
J gene: TRBJ1-2
clone size: few
V gene: TRBV10-2
D gene: NA